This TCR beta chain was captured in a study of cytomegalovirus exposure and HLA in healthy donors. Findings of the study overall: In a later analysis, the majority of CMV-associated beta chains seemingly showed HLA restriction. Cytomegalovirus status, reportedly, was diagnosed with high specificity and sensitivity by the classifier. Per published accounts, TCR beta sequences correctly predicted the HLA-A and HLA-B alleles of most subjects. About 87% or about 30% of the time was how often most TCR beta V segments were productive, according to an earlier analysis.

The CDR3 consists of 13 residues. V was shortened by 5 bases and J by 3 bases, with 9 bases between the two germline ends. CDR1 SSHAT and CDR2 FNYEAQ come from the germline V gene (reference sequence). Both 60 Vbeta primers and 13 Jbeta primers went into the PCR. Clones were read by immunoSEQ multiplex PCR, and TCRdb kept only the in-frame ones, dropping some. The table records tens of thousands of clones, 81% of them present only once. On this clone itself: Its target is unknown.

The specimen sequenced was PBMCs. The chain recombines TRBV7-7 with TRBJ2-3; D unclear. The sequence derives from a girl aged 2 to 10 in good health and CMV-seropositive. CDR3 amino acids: CASSHVGTDTQYF. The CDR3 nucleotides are TGTGCCAGCAGCCATGTCGGGACAGATACGCAGTATTTT.